Below, 7 T cell receptor beta chains from the same sample are listed, as sequenced in a study of blood T cell repertoires in COVID-19. Some clones are missing from TCRdb's copy, which holds only in-frame ones; the method was immunoSEQ multiplex PCR. Among about 130,000 clones listed, roughly 80% were seen once. Source material: peripheral blood. The source of these receptors is a man older than 75 with COVID-19, enrolled during active disease.

This rearrangement joins TRBV7-8 to TRBJ2-3, with D possibly TRBD2 on 6 matching bases. V shed 0 bases and J shed 10 bases, with 8 bases lying between them. CDR3 length: 12 residues. CDR1 is SGHVS and CDR2 is FQNEAQ in the germline V gene. The chain's CDR3 is CASSLAGGPQYF. The CDR3, as DNA: TGTGCCAGCAGCTTAGCGGGAGGCCCGCAGTATTTT.

The chain employs TRBV5-5 and TRBJ2-1, with D perhaps matching TRBD2 (5 bases). Germline V gives CDR1 SGHKS, CDR2 YYEKEE (reference sequence). The V end was cut by 4 bases, the J end by 5 bases, with 13 bases between. This CDR3 is built from 14 residues. CDR3 protein: CASSLTTWDNEQFF. The CDR3 DNA reads as TGTGCCAGCAGCCTGACTACCTGGGACAATGAGCAGTTCTTC.

The chain employs TRBV28 and TRBJ2-7, with TRBD1 as a possible D gene (7 bases). In germline, CDR1 is MDHEN, CDR2 SYDVKM. The V end was cut by 6 bases, the J end by 4 bases, with 19 bases between. This CDR3 has 15 amino acids. The CDR3 DNA reads as TGTGCCAGCAGCCCAGGGGGGTCCTCTACATACGAGCAGTACTTC. Residues: CASSPGGSSTYEQYF.

This clone was observed a handful of times. The chain employs TRBV6-1 and TRBJ2-7; a possible D gene is TRBD2 (6 bases). This CDR3 is 14 amino acids long. V lost 2 bases and J lost 3, with 11 bases in between. The V gene's germline CDR1 is MNHNS and CDR2 SASEGT. In nucleotides, the CDR3 is TGTGCCAGCAGTGAATACTACGGGAGCTACGAGCAGTACTTC. It yields the protein CASSEYYGSYEQYF.

The sample holds a few counts of this clone. J is TRBJ2-7 and V is TRBV9, with 10 bases that match TRBD2. Germline assignment: CDR1 SGDLS and CDR2 YYNGEE. V lost 10 bases, J lost 6 bases, and 10 bases stayed unmatched. The CDR3 covers 13 residues. The CDR3 is CAGTRLAGPEQYF. The CDR3 DNA reads TGTGCCGGAACCCGACTAGCGGGTCCCGAGCAGTACTTC.

The chain recombines TRBV29-1 with TRBJ2-1, with D tentatively TRBD2 (6 bases). This CDR3 spans 16 amino acids. From germline, CDR1 is SQVTM and CDR2 ANQGSEA. Trimming took off 4 bases at V and 0 bases at J, with 16 bases between the two ends. This chain's CDR3 is CSVAVLRESSYNEQFF. The CDR3, as DNA: TGCAGCGTTGCCGTCTTACGGGAGAGCTCCTACAATGAGCAGTTCTTC.

This clone was seen at least ten times. The same CDR3 is also encoded by other DNA sequences in this sample. The J gene is TRBJ2-7, the V gene TRBV10-3; TRBD1 matches 10 bases. V was clipped by 7 bases and J by 1 base; unmatched bases: 4. CDR3 length: 14 residues. CDR1 and CDR2 (germline): ENHRY, SYGVKD. CDR3 sequence: CAINPGQGSYEQYF. The DNA of the CDR3 is TGTGCCATCAACCCGGGACAGGGGTCCTACGAGCAGTACTTC.